The entry below describes one T cell receptor beta chain. The antigen remains unidentified. This record belongs to a study of T cells in Graves' hyperthyroidism and ophthalmopathy. Trimming removed 6 bases at V and 5 bases at J, with 2 bases between. Germline V gives CDR1 PRHDT, CDR2 FYEKMQ (reference sequence). CDR3 length: 10 residues. Authors of the study amplified TCR beta CDR3 regions from RNA transcripts. First-round RT-PCR of the TCR CDR3 relied on the HTBI primer set. TCRdb itself ran the multiplex PCR reads through MiXCR, one entry per CDR3 protein. Of a few hundred thousand distinct CDR3 sequences in the sample, around 46% were seen once. Study-level findings and limits: With a median lead of roughly 6.8 months before onset, the model predicted ophthalmopathy.

The chain recombines TRBV13 with TRBJ2-1; D is unclear. The TCR was taken from an adult woman with Graves' disease, either hyperthyroidism or ophthalmopathy (not recorded which). The sample comprised peripheral blood or thyroid tissue (not recorded which). Written as DNA, the CDR3 is TGTGCCAGCAGGGACAATGAGCAGTTCTTC. Amino acid sequence: CASRDNEQFF.